This T cell receptor beta chain originates from a study of response to subunit inactivated influenza vaccine (dated by TCRdb to the late 2010s). With respect to the entire study: The study used deep quantitative T cell receptor repertoire profiling to track responses to a trivalent subunit inactivated influenza vaccine.

Overall results and qualifications from the work: According to the authors, only a limited number of new T cells may be recruited by each seasonal influenza vaccination.

On this clonotype itself: Its antigen remains unidentified. No much larger clonotype is one base removed from it; base qualities were not supplied.

The CDR3 goes from the cysteine to the phenylalanine over 15 residues. The entry retains the CDR3 DNA only, 45 bases that are in frame from base 1. Receptor amplification or capture employed RT-PCR. Data came from an Illumina HiSeq 2500. In-frame beta chains were kept once TCRdb had trimmed the public reads at Q25 with fastp and called clones with MiXCR. Each entry merges the rows of one CDR3 protein and shows their most common DNA and genes. The sample yields 490,000 or so distinct CDR3 sequences; less than 8% were counted once. Over 10% of the sample rests with the top ten. The sequencing used PBMCs from blood, collected less than 30 months after vaccination. The chain is assembled from TRBV12-2 and TRBJ1-1. TRBV12-2 is a pseudogene segment. The source is a man in his fifties or sixties who received an inactivated influenza vaccine. Donor details come from another sample of the same person, matched by shared clones. The DNA reads as follows: TGTGCAAGTCGCTTAGCGACGGGGAATCAAACTGAAGCTTTCTTT. Its coded protein is CASRLATGNQTEAFF.